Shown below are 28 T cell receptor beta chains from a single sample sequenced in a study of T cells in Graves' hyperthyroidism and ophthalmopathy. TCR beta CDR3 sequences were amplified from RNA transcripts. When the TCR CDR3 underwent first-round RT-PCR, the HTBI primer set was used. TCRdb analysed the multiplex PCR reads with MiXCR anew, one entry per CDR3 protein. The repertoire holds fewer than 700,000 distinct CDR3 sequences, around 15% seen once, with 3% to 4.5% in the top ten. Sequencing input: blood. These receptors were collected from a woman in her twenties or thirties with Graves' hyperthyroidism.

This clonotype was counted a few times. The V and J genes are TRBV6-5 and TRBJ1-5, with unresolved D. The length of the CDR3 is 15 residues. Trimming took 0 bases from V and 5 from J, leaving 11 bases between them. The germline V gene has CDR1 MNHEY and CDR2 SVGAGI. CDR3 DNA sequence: TGTGCCAGCAGTTACTCGAGTGGGAGCGATCAGCCCCAGCATTTT. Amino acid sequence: CASSYSSGSDQPQHF.

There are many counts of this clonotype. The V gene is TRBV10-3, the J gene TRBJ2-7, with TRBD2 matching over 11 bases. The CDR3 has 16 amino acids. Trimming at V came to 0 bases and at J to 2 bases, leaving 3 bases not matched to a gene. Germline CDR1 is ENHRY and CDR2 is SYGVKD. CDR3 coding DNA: TGTGCCATCAGTGAGTCTATAGCGGGAGGGGCCTACGAGCAGTACTTC. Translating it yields CAISESIAGGAYEQYF.

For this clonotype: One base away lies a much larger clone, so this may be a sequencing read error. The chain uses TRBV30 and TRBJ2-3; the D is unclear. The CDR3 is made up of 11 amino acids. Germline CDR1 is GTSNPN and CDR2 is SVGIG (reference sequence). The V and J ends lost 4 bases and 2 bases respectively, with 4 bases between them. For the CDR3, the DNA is TGTGCCTGGACCACCACAGATACGCAGTATTTT. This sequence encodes CAWTTTDTQYF.

CDR3 sequence (DNA): TGTGCCAGCAGTTCCCCTGGCGGGAGGGAGACCCAGTACTTC. Translation gives CASSSPGGRETQYF. V usage is TRBV28 and J usage is TRBJ2-5; 8 bases agree with TRBD2. The CDR3 covers 14 residues. The ends lost 4 bases at V and 5 bases at J; junction bases unmatched: 6. Per the germline V gene, CDR1 is MDHEN and CDR2 is SYDVKM.

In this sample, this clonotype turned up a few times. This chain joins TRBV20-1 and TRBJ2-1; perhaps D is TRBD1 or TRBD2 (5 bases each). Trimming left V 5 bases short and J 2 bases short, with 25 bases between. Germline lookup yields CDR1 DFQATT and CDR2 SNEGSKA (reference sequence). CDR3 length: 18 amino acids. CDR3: CSAVTRDLPRVAYNEQFF. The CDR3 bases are TGCAGTGCTGTTACCCGGGACCTACCTCGGGTAGCCTACAATGAGCAGTTCTTC.

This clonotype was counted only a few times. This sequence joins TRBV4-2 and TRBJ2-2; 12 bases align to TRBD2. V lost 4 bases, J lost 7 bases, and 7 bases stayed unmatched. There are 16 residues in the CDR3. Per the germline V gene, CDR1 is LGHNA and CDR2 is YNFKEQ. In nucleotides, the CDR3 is TGTGCCAGCAGCCTAGTGACTAGCGGGAGAGGCGGGGAGCTGTTTTTT. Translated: CASSLVTSGRGGELFF.

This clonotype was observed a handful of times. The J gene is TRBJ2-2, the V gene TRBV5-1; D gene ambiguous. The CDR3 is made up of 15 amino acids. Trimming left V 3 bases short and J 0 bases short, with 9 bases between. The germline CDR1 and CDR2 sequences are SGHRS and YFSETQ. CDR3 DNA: TGCGCCAGCAGCTCAGATGGGACGAACACCGGGGAGCTGTTTTTT. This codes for CASSSDGTNTGELFF.

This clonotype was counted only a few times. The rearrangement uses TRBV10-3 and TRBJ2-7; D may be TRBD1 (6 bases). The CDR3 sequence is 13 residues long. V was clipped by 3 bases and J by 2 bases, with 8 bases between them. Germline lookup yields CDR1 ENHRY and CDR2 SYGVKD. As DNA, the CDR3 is TGTGCCATCAGTGAAAGGGGGACCTACGAGCAGTACTTC. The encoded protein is CAISERGTYEQYF.

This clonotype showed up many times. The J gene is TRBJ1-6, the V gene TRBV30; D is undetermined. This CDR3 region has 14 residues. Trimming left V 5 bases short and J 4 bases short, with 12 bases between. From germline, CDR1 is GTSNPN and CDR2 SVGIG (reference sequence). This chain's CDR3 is CAWAAGIYNSPLHF. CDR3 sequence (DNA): TGTGCCTGGGCGGCCGGGATATATAATTCACCCCTCCACTTT. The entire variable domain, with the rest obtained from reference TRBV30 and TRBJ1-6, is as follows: SQTIHQWPATLVQPVGSPLSLECTVEGTSNPNLYWYRQAAGRGLQLLFYSVGIGQISSEVPQNLSASRPQDRQFILSSKKLLLSDSGFYLCAWAAGIYNSPLHFGNGTRLTVT.

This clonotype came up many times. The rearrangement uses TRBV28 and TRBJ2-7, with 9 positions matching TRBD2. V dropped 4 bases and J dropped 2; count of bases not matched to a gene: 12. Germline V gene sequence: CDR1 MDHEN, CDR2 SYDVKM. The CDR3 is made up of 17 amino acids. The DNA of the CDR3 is TGTGCCAGCAGTTCTCTGACTAGCGGCCTACTCACCTACGAGCAGTACTTC. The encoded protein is CASSSLTSGLLTYEQYF. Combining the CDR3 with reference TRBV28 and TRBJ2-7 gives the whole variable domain DVKVTQSSRYLVKRTGEKVFLECVQDMDHENMFWYRQDPGLGLRLIYFSYDVKMKEKGDIPEGYSVSREKKERFSLILESASTNQTSMYLCASSSLTSGLLTYEQYFGPGTRLTVT.

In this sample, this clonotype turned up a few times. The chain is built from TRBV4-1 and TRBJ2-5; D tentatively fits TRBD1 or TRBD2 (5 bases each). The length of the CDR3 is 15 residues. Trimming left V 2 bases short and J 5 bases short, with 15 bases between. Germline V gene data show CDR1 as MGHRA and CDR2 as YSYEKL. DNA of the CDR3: TGCGCCAGCAGCCAAAAAGACAGCGGAGCGGAGACCCAGTACTTC. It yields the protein CASSQKDSGAETQYF.

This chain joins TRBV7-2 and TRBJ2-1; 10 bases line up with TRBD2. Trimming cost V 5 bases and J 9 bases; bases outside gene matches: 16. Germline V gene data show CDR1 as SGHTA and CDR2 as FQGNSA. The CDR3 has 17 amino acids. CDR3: CASSPRTSGLSIGEQFF. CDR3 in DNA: TGTGCCAGCAGCCCCCGGACTAGCGGCCTAAGTATTGGTGAGCAGTTCTTC.

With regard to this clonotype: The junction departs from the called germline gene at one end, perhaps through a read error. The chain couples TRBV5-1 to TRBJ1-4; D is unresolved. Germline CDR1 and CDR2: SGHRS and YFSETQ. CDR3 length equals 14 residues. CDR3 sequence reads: CASSLTSTYEKLFF. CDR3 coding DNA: TGCGCCAGCAGCCTCACTTCAACTTATGAAAAACTGTTTTTT.

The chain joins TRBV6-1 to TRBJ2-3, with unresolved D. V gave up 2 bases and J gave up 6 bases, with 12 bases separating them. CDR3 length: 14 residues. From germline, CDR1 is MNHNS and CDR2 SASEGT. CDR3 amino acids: CASSEITDIDTQYF. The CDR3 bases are TGTGCCAGCAGTGAAATTACGGATATCGATACGCAGTATTTT.

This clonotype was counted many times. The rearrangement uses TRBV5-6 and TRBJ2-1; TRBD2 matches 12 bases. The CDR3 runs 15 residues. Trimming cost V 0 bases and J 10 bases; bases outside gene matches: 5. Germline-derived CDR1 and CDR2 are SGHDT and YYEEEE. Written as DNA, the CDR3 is TGTGCCAGCAGCTTGGCTAGCGGGAGGGCTCGGGAGCAGTTCTTC. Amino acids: CASSLASGRAREQFF.

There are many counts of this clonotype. The CDR3, as DNA: TGTGCCAGCAGCTTACAATTCGGGGGGGGTGAGGGAACTGAAGCTTTCTTT. This gives the protein CASSLQFGGGEGTEAFF. The chain is built from TRBV11-2 and TRBJ1-1; a weak D match, TRBD1 (5 bases). Germline loops: CDR1 SGHAT, CDR2 FQNNGV. V lost 2 bases and J lost 5, with 21 bases in between. The CDR3 is 17 residues long. The full variable domain, in which reference TRBV11-2 and TRBJ1-1 provide the parts outside the CDR3, is EAGVAQSPRYKIIEKRQSVAFWCNPISGHATLYWYQQILGQGPKLLIQFQNNGVVDDSQLPKDRFSAERLKGVDSTLKIQPAKLEDSAVYLCASSLQFGGGEGTEAFFGQGTRLTVV.

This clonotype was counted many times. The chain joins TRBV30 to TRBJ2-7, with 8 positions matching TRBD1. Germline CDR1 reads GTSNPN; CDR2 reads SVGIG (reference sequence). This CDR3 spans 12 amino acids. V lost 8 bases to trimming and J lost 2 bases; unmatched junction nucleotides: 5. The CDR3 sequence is CAGDRTPYEQYF. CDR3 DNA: TGTGCCGGGGACAGGACACCCTACGAGCAGTACTTC.

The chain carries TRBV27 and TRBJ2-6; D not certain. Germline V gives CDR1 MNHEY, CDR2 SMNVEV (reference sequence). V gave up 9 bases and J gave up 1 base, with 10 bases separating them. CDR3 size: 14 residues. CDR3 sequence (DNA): TGTGCCAGTAGAGATGCTTCTGGGGCCAACGTCCTGACTTTC. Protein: CASRDASGANVLTF.

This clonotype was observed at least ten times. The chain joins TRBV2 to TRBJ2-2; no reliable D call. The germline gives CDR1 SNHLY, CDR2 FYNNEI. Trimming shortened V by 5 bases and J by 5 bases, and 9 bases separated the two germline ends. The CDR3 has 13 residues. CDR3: CASSIRVTGELFF. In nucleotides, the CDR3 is TGTGCCAGCAGTATAAGGGTTACCGGGGAGCTGTTTTTT.

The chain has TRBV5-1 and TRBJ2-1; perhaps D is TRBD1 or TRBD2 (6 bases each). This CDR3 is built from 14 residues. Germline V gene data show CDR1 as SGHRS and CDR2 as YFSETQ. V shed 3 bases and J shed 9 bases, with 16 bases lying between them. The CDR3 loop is CASSSNGGGSEQFF. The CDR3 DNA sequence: TGCGCCAGCAGCTCGAACGGGGGCGGCAGTGAGCAGTTCTTC.

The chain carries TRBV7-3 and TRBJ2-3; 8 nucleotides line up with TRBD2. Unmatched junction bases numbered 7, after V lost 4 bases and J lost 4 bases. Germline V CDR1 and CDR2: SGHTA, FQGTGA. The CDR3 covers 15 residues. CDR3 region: CASSSSGSVADTQYF. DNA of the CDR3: TGTGCCAGCAGCTCCAGCGGGAGTGTAGCAGATACGCAGTATTTT.

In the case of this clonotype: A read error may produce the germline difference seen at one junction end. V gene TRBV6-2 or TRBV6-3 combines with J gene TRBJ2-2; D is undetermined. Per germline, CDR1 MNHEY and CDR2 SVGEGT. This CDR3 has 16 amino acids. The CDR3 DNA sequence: TGTGCCAGCAGTTACTCCAACCCCGCCTTTAATGGGGAACTGTTTTTT. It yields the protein CASSYSNPAFNGELFF.

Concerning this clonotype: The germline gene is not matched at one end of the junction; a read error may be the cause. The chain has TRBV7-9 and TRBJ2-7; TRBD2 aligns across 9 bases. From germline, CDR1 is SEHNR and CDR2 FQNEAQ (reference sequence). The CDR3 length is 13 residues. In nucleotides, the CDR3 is TGTGCCAGCAGCAATAGCGGGAGCTACAAGCAGTACTTC. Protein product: CASSNSGSYKQYF.

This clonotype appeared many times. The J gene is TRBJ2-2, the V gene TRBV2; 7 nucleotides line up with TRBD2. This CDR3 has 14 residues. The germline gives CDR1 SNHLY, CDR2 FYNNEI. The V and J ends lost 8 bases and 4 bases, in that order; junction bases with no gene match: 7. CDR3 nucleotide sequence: TGTGCCAGCGAAAGGACTAGGGGCACCGGGGAGCTGTTTTTT. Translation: CASERTRGTGELFF.

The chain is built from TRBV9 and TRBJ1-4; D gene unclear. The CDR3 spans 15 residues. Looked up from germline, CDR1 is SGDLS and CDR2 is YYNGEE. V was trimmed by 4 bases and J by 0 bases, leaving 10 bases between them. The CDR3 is CASSTESSTNEKLFF. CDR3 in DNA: TGTGCCAGCAGCACGGAGAGTTCAACTAATGAAAAACTGTTTTTT.

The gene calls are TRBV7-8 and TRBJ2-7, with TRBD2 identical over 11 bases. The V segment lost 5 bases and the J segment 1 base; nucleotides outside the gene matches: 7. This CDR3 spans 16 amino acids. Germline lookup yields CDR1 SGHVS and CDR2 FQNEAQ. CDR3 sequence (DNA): TGTGCCAGCAGCGAACTAGCGGGAGCGCGGTCCTACGAGCAGTACTTC. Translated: CASSELAGARSYEQYF.

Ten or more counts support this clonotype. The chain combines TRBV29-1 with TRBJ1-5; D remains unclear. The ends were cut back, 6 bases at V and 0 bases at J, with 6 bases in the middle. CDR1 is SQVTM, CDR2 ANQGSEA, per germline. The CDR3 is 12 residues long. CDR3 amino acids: CSVGSSNQPQHF. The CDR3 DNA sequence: TGCAGCGTCGGAAGTAGCAATCAGCCCCAGCATTTT.

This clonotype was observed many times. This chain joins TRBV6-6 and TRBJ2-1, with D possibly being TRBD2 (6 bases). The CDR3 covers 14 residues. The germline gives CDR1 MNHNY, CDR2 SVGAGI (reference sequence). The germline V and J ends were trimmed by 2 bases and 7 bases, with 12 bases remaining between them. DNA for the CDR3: TGTGCCAGCAGTTACGACGGGAGCCTGAATGAGCAGTTCTTC. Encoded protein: CASSYDGSLNEQFF.